What follows is one T cell receptor (beta chain) and its context. The data derive from a study of technical replicates of blood from a few donors. The assay was immunoSEQ multiplex PCR, and TCRdb's table has in-frame clones only and misses some. Here the sample spans 55,000 to 70,000 clones, about 86% being singletons. The CDR3 totals 13 residues. The germline V and J ends were trimmed by 2 bases and 8 bases, with 12 bases remaining between them. The germline V gene has CDR1 SEHNR and CDR2 FQNEAQ (reference sequence). The V and J genes are TRBV7-9 and TRBJ1-1; D perhaps matches TRBD1 (5 bases). This TCR was sampled from a human donor in good health. Some clones in this sample may be carry-over from other donors' samples. Sequenced input: PBMCs. The CDR3 DNA is TGTGCCAGCAGCTTAACTATGGCAGGGGAAGCTTTCTTT. It yields the protein CASSLTMAGEAFF. The full variable domain, completed using reference TRBV7-9 and TRBJ1-1, is DTGVSQNPRHKITKRGQNVTFRCDPISEHNRLYWYRQTLGQGPEFLTYFQNEAQLEKSRLLSDRFSAERPKGSFSTLEIQRTEQGDSAMYLCASSLTMAGEAFFGQGTRLTVV.